Below, one T cell receptor (beta chain) is given with its context. Antigen: not known. TCRdb's table, derived via immunoSEQ multiplex PCR, lists solely in-frame clones and lacks some. The data contain 95,000 to 100,000 clones, about nine tenths of them seen just once; the ten biggest clones take up 1% to 1.5%. This entry comes from a study of T cell responses to AZD1222 COVID-19 vaccine. Overall study context: Some second doses came at about 4 weeks and others at about 12 weeks; these were pooled.

Overall study results and limits: The study found vaccine-associated CD4 TCRs spanning spike, dominant at 160-218 and 743-854. Breadth and depth of Spike-specific TCRs rose after two AZD1222 doses. Clonal diversity was possibly underestimated; the donors were predominantly white British and more often female.

V trimming: 1 base; J trimming: 5 bases; junction bases outside the gene matches: 8. The V gene's germline CDR1 is LGHNA and CDR2 YNFKEQ. This CDR3 comprises 16 residues. The TCR originated in an adult in good health. The rearrangement joins TRBV4-2 to TRBJ2-3; 8 bases are shared with TRBD2. Source: peripheral blood, taken on day 0 of AZD1222 vaccination. The CDR3 coding sequence is TGTGCCAGCAGCCAAGTCTCCGGGGGGGATGGAGATACGCAGTATTTT. Protein: CASSQVSGGDGDTQYF.